The sequence of this TCR beta chain was determined in a study of beta chain features in type 1 diabetes. The V end lost 5 bases, the J end lost 5 bases, and 11 bases lay between the germline ends. The CDR3 totals 13 residues. Germline CDR1 and CDR2: SGHTA and FQGNSA. Every isolated RNA sample was fully reverse transcribed, so sequencing captured expressed TCRB transcripts. For naive, central memory and regulatory T cell samples, reads averaged around 3.5 million. Profiled with immunoSEQ multiplex PCR; TCRdb holds only in-frame clones, not every one. The sample comprises under 450,000 clones, about 15% of which are singletons, and 0.035% to 0.045% rests with the top ten. Points on this clone: Its antigen is not identified.

CD4+ naive, central memory, regulatory and stem cell-like memory cells were sorted via CD45RO/CCR7/CD25/CD127/CD95/CD27. Study-level points and caveats: Significant though moderate, a shortening of TCRB CDR3s appeared in all four CD4+ subsets of Type 1 diabetes patients.

The chain links TRBV7-2 to TRBJ2-3; D is ambiguous. Material for sequencing was naive CD4+ T cells from blood. This clonotype originated in a young man in good health. The CDR3 nucleotides read TGTGCCAGCAGCCCCTTGAGGTTAGATACGCAGTATTTT. It is translated as CASSPLRLDTQYF.